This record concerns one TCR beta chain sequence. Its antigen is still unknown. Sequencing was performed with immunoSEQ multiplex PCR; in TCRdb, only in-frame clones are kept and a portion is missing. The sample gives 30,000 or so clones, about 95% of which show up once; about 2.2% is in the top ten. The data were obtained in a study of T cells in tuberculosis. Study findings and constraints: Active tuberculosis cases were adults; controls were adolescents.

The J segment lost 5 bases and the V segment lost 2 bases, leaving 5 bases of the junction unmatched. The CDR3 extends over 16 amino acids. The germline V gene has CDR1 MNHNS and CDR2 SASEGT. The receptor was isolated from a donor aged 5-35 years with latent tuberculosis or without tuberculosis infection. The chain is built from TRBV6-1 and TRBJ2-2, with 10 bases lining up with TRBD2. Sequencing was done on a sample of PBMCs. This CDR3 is CASSERRTSGTGELFF. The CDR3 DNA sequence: TGTGCCAGCAGTGAAAGAAGGACTAGCGGTACCGGGGAGCTGTTTTTT.